This T cell receptor (beta chain) was observed in a study of shared clonotypes between healthy human individuals. Study findings and constraints: Naive subsets generally exceeded memory subsets in estimated richness.

This CDR3 comprises 17 residues. The germline V and J ends were trimmed by 1 base and 2 bases, with 14 bases remaining between them. Germline CDR1 SGHTA, CDR2 FQGTGA. A single count supports this clone. As yet, its antigen is unknown. The naive CD8 subset, CD45RO-negative cells positively selected for CCR7, excluded terminally differentiated effector memory CD45RA+ cells. The assay was immunoSEQ multiplex PCR, and TCRdb's table has in-frame clones only and misses some. The table lists about 2.2 million clones, about 93% of them singletons. The source material was naive CD8+ T cells from PBMCs. The gene calls are TRBV7-3 and TRBJ2-2; tentatively, D is TRBD1 (6 bases). This receptor was taken from a young man in good health. Some clones in this sample may be carry-over from other donors' samples. The DNA for the CDR3 is TGTGCCAGCAGCTTAATTGCGTCAGGGGAAAACACCGGGGAGCTGTTTTTT. This gives the protein CASSLIASGENTGELFF.